This T cell receptor beta chain was captured by sequencing in a study of vaccination and CD4 T cells after COVID-19. The CDR3 consists of 15 residues. The V and J ends lost 3 bases and 4 bases respectively, with 15 bases between them. Per the germline V gene, CDR1 is MNHNS and CDR2 is SASEGT. Notes on this clonotype: Its antigen is still unknown.

The Oncomine TCR Beta short-read assay sequenced DNA from cultured CD4+ T cells. TCRdb used MiXCR to reprocess the PCR reads, holding one entry per CDR3 protein. The sample includes just over 9,500 distinct CDR3 sequences, around 53% of them seen just once. The treatment was: 10-day PBMC culture with coronavirus spike peptide pools or control peptides (ViraFEST assay). The J gene is TRBJ1-2, the V gene TRBV6-1, with D possibly being TRBD1 (5 bases). The clonotype originates from a human donor who had recovered from COVID-19. The sequencing sample was made of CD4+ T cells from blood, cultured in vitro. The DNA for the CDR3 is TGTGCCAGCAGTGATGGGCAGGGCGCAAGCTATGGCTACACCTTC. Its translation: CASSDGQGASYGYTF.